This T cell receptor (beta chain) derives from a study of blood T cell repertoires in COVID-19. At the level of the study: The samples span acute and convalescent COVID-19 from the United States, Italy and Spain.

Only in-frame clones appear in the TCRdb table, and some are missing; sequencing was by immunoSEQ multiplex PCR. Of roughly 95,000 clones listed, about four fifths are singletons. Looked up from germline, CDR1 is MDHEN and CDR2 is SYDVKM. The CDR3 sequence is 13 residues long. Between the trimmed V and J ends, which lost 7 bases and 2 bases, there was a span of 12 bases. This clone was seen repeatedly, ten times or more. The clonotype originates from a human donor in a cohort sampled during active COVID-19. Sequencing input: peripheral blood. The chain combines TRBV28 with TRBJ2-7, with D perhaps matching TRBD2 (6 bases). This CDR3 is CASKKRVPYEQYF. In DNA form, the CDR3 reads TGTGCCAGCAAGAAGCGGGTGCCCTACGAGCAGTACTTC.